These 15 T cell receptor beta chains originate from one sample sequenced in a study of CD8 T cells in ankylosing spondylitis (dated by TCRdb to 2016 to 2017). Points the paper makes about the study in general: A TCR beta motif made up of eight highly homologous amino acid variants appeared to be characteristic of blood from ankylosing spondylitis patients.

Their cognate antigens are unknown. Library preparation was by 5' RACE. The run used an Illumina HiSeq 2500. TCRdb reprocessing: public reads trimmed at Q25 with fastp, clones called with MiXCR, in-frame beta chains kept. Rows are combined by CDR3 protein, so each entry shows the most common genes and DNA. Recorded for this sample are over 700,000 distinct CDR3 sequences; roughly 19% of them occurred a single time. Of the sample, over 15% is held by the ten largest clones. Sequenced input: blood, either unsorted or a sorted T cell fraction (not recorded which). The receptor source for this set is a male donor with ankylosing spondylitis.

V gene TRBV20-1 combines with J gene TRBJ2-1; D is unclear. Between the trimmed V and J ends, which lost 4 bases and 0 bases, there was a span of 10 bases. Germline lookup yields CDR1 DFQATT and CDR2 SNEGSKA (reference sequence). CDR3 length: 14 amino acids. CDR3 region: CSATSRTSYNEQFF. The CDR3 region has the DNA TGCAGTGCTACCTCTAGGACCTCCTACAATGAGCAGTTCTTC.

The rearrangement links TRBV11-1 to TRBJ2-2, with 14 positions matching TRBD2. Germline CDR1 and CDR2: SGHAT and FQDESV (reference sequence). V lost 5 bases to trimming and J lost 5 bases; unmatched junction nucleotides: 13. This CDR3 is 19 amino acids long. The CDR3 spells CASSLSYGLAGGSTGELFF. The CDR3 DNA reads as TGTGCCAGCAGCCTCAGCTATGGACTAGCGGGAGGAAGTACCGGGGAGCTGTTTTTT.

J is TRBJ2-3 and V is TRBV28; 8 positions agree with TRBD1. CDR3 length equals 17 residues. J lost 1 base, V lost 3 bases, and 9 bases had no gene match. CDR1 is MDHEN, CDR2 SYDVKM, per germline. This chain's CDR3 is CASSFPDGGQGTDTQYF. DNA for the CDR3: TGTGCCAGCAGTTTCCCCGACGGGGGACAGGGCACAGATACGCAGTATTTT.

This clonotype was picked up a small number of times. CDR3 DNA: TGTGCCACCAGCAGGGGGATCGACAGGGCCACCGGGGAGCTGTTTTTT. The encoded protein is CATSRGIDRATGELFF. The gene calls are TRBV15 and TRBJ2-2; 7 positions match TRBD1. CDR1 and CDR2 from the germline V gene are LNHNV and YYDKDF (reference sequence). J lost 4 bases, V lost 3 bases, and 8 bases had no gene match. The CDR3 loop spans 16 amino acids.

This clonotype was detected a few times. The chain employs TRBV3-1 and TRBJ1-5; D call uncertain. Germline CDR1 and CDR2: LGHDT and YNNKEL (reference sequence). The CDR3 length is 13 residues. Deletions cut 0 bases from V and 5 bases from J, with 5 bases between. The CDR3 spells CASSQDQDQPQHF. The CDR3, as DNA: TGTGCCAGCAGCCAAGATCAAGATCAGCCCCAGCATTTT.

This clonotype was seen ten or more times. The rearrangement uses TRBV12-3 or TRBV12-4 and TRBJ2-2, with 11 bases that match TRBD2. The CDR3 loop spans 15 amino acids. The V gene end was trimmed by 5 bases and the J gene end by 6 bases; junction bases not matched to a gene: 5. The CDR3 region is CASSLGGLAAGELFF. The CDR3 DNA is TGTGCCAGCAGTCTGGGGGGACTAGCGGCCGGGGAGCTGTTTTTT.

This chain connects TRBV11-2 to TRBJ2-1, with 9 nucleotides matching TRBD2. Germline CDR1 and CDR2: SGHAT and FQNNGV. The CDR3 consists of 19 residues. The J segment lost 0 bases and the V segment lost 0 bases, leaving 9 bases of the junction unmatched. The CDR3 nucleotides read TGTGCCAGCAGCTTAGATCCTAGCGGGGCTGGGAGCTCCTACAATGAGCAGTTCTTC. Its protein is CASSLDPSGAGSSYNEQFF.

This chain links TRBV5-1 with TRBJ2-1, with TRBD2 matching 10 bases. Germline-derived CDR1 and CDR2 are SGHRS and YFSETQ. This CDR3 is built from 16 residues. V trimming: 1 base; J trimming: 8 bases; junction bases outside the gene matches: 9. CDR3 sequence: CASSLSGGAVRYEQFF. CDR3 nucleotide sequence: TGCGCCAGCAGCTTGAGCGGGGGGGCCGTAAGGTATGAGCAGTTCTTC.

The sample holds a few counts of this clonotype. The rearrangement joins TRBV29-1 to TRBJ1-1; tentatively, D is TRBD1 (5 bases). The CDR3 loop spans 13 amino acids. The V gene's germline CDR1 is SQVTM and CDR2 ANQGSEA. Trimming left V 3 bases short and J 2 bases short, with 10 bases between. The CDR3 region has the DNA TGCAGCGTTGAGGTTCAGGGAAACACTGAAGCTTTCTTT. Amino acids: CSVEVQGNTEAFF. The full variable domain, with the rest looked up from reference TRBV29-1 and TRBJ1-1, is SAVISQKPSRDICQRGTSLTIQCQVDSQVTMMFWYRQQPGQSLTLIATANQGSEATYESGFVIDKFPISRPNLTFSTLTVSNMSPEDSSIYLCSVEVQGNTEAFFGQGTRLTVV.

The rearrangement uses TRBV18 and TRBJ2-1, with TRBD2 matching 12 bases. CDR3 size: 18 residues. In germline, CDR1 is KGHSH, CDR2 LQKENI. V shed 1 base and J 3 bases; nucleotides not matched to a gene: 7. The CDR3 reads CASSPRETSGGVYNEQFF. The DNA for the CDR3 is TGTGCCAGCTCACCACGCGAGACTAGCGGGGGAGTCTACAATGAGCAGTTCTTC.

This clonotype was detected a few times. This chain connects TRBV4-2 to TRBJ2-2; tentative D call: TRBD1 (6 bases). The CDR3 runs 16 residues. Trimming took off 2 bases at V and 6 bases at J, with 16 bases between the two ends. Germline CDR1 is LGHNA and CDR2 is YNFKEQ. The CDR3 region is CASSQRQVGSAGELFF. The CDR3 bases are TGTGCCAGCAGCCAAAGACAGGTCGGCTCGGCCGGGGAGCTGTTTTTT.

This clonotype was counted between two and nine times. Here the CDR3 reads CASNRVGDYEQYF. The DNA of the CDR3 is TGTGCCAGCAACAGGGTAGGGGACTACGAGCAGTACTTC. This chain links TRBV11-1 with TRBJ2-7; D is perhaps TRBD1 (6 bases). The germline V and J ends were trimmed by 7 bases and 3 bases, with 13 bases remaining between them. The CDR3 length is 13 residues. The germline V gene encodes CDR1 SGHAT and CDR2 FQDESV (reference sequence).

This clonotype was seen a few times. The rearrangement joins TRBV5-1 to TRBJ2-7, with D maybe TRBD2 (6 bases). Trimming pared 0 bases from V and 7 bases from J, leaving 20 bases between. This CDR3 spans 16 amino acids. CDR1 and CDR2 from the germline V gene are SGHRS and YFSETQ. CDR3 DNA: TGCGCCAGCAGCTTGGCCGTTGGGACGGGAGTGGAGGAGCAGTACTTC. It is translated as CASSLAVGTGVEEQYF.

This chain joins TRBV14 and TRBJ2-5; D is unclear. Germline V lookup: CDR1 SGHDN, CDR2 FVKESK. V was shortened by 0 bases and J by 2 bases, with 13 bases between the two germline ends. The CDR3 is made up of 16 amino acids. DNA for the CDR3: TGTGCCAGCAGCCAAGATTTGGGCAGACCTCAAGAGACCCAGTACTTC. Translating it yields CASSQDLGRPQETQYF.

CDR3 protein: CASSWTGRTEAFF. DNA of the CDR3: TGTGCCAGCAGCTGGACAGGGCGCACTGAAGCTTTCTTT. The V and J genes are TRBV12-3 or TRBV12-4 and TRBJ1-1, with TRBD1 matching over 8 bases. The V gene end was trimmed by 6 bases and the J gene end by 4 bases; junction bases not matched to a gene: 4. This CDR3 region has 13 residues.